This T cell receptor (beta chain) comes out of a study of cytomegalovirus exposure and HLA in healthy donors (dated by TCRdb to about 2017). Regarding the complete study: According to an earlier analysis of several hundred of the donors, roughly 180 million T cells yielded over 90 million unique TCR beta sequences and 276 Gb of sequence data. An early release covering around 630 HLA-typed donors comprised around 300 gigabases of sequencing data and some 79 million unique TCR sequences. Of the 350 to 450 genotyped donors, approximately 83% fell in the genetic ancestry cluster associated with self-reported Caucasian donors. The study was designed to test whether signatures of past pathogen exposure could be identified by cataloging public T cell receptors. Using immunosequencing, the study profiled T cell repertoires from 640 or so subjects and related those repertoires to cytomegalovirus serostatus. In addition to the first cohort of around 670 subjects, a separate validation cohort of approximately 130 different subjects was used. High-throughput TCR immunosequencing, statistical association of individual TCRs with disease status, and machine learning were combined to predict cytomegalovirus infection status. A later analysis re-examined previously published TCR beta repertoires from more than 650 donors and added high-resolution HLA genotyping to investigate patterns of TCR occurrence. Rather than drawing on any new phenotypic data, the later analysis identified candidate immune exposures from TCR beta sequences and the way those sequences occurred across donors. To decide whether each TCR beta V gene segment behaved as functional or pseudogenic, an earlier analysis of some 580 of the donors relied on high-throughput TCR beta sequencing. Alongside the repertoire data, information on donor age, sex, ethnicity and CMV serostatus was compiled. A later genetic analysis took genome-wide SNP genotypes for about three fifths of the 666 donors and used that subset as a discovery cohort. Every discovery cohort repertoire had been produced on one sequencing platform. HLA typing included class I and class II loci at four-digit resolution. The number of donors typed differed by locus, with about 629-640 for A, B, C, DRB1 and DQB1, over 500 for DQA1, 600 to 610 for DPA1, and 400 to 490 for DPB1. Four to six DR-DQ haplotypes were handled as single units for association and clustering, since linkage in the cohort was strong. Among some 410 genotyped donors of the cohort, an average of roughly 230,000 unique TCR beta nucleotide sequences was sequenced per donor, of which about 19% were non-productive.

This clone occurred a few times. Which antigen it targets is not known. No base qualities exist here, and no much larger clone lies one base off it. The cohort was made up of hundreds of healthy bone marrow donors. At the time of sampling, every cohort member was nominally healthy, though immune exposures that went unrecorded were likely present. The donor was CMV seropositive and was included in the group of almost 300 seropositive cohort members. A peripheral blood sample was collected from each donor, and TCR beta sequencing was performed on peripheral blood mononuclear cells. Genomic DNA extraction from the blood cell samples was performed with the Qiagen DNeasy Blood Extraction Kit. Receptor amplification or capture employed the immunoSEQ multiplex PCR assay. For the multiplex PCR, a mixture combining 60 forward primers for TCR Vbeta segments and 13 reverse primers for TCR Jbeta segments was used. A multiplex PCR assay on genomic DNA amplified the CDR3 region of rearranged TCR beta genes. The amplified TCR beta libraries were sequenced on the Illumina HiSeq System as 87-base-pair reads. The original methods were these. A later analysis tallied roughly 80 million unique TCR beta chains across the 666 repertoires, and some 10 million of those chains were shared by two or more donors. Raw reads were error-corrected and collapsed into unique sequences by a nearest-neighbor algorithm in which closely related sequences were merged to remove PCR and sequencing errors. Alignment of CDR3 sequences to IMGT reference sequences was used to assign V, D and J gene segments. For a sequence to be retained, at least a six-nucleotide match to both a V gene segment and a J gene segment was required. Rearrangements were classified as productive when the CDR3 lacked stop codons and remained in frame with V and J, and all other rearrangements were classified as non-productive. Following IMGT convention, CDR3 was defined as the stretch from the second conserved V-encoded cysteine to the conserved J-encoded phenylalanine. Sequences without an unambiguous match to a single V gene segment were excluded from the earlier analysis of about 640 of the donors. An earlier analysis of a few hundred of the donors called V segments functional above 56.7% productive rearrangements and segregating when the between-donor standard deviation exceeded 5%. To diagnose cytomegalovirus status from the catalog of TCR beta chain sequences, a statistical classification framework was built. In a later analysis, TCR nucleotide sequences were compared against IMGT/GENE-DB human TR gene sequences so that V and J genes could be assigned. Using the TCRdist pipeline, a later analysis assigned CDR3 sequences along with most-parsimonious VDJ recombination scenarios. A later analysis defined each TCR beta chain by its CDR3 amino acid sequence plus V-gene family, and excluded reads lacking a unique V-gene family. In a later analysis, several hundred highly shared, low-generation-probability nucleotide sequences were removed to address suspected cross-contamination and a sequencing artifact. A later analysis calculated a clonal expansion index for each public chain from normalized within-repertoire ranks of inferred template counts. A later analysis computed generation probabilities with a VDJ recombination model fitted to out-of-frame rearrangements, and checked the results against IGoR. A later analysis scored TCR-TCR, TCR-HLA and TCR-CMV co-occurrence with hypergeometric tests, applying a repertoire-size bias correction to TCR pairs. In a later analysis, false discovery rates were estimated by permuting HLA or CMV assignments 20 times. In a later analysis, co-occurring TCRs were grouped using DBSCAN, with TCRdist sequence similarity added in when clustering inside HLA-allele-positive subsets. Repertoires with fewer than 30,000 or more than 120,000 public chains were left out of co-occurrence clustering, as were five repertoires with anomalous nucleotide sharing. This immuneACCESS table, as held by TCRdb, lists in-frame sequences with V and J called but not all clones. Of the missing ones, under half trace to an unresolved V gene in checked studies; the others have no known cause. V, J and clone size were drawn from that table, and D and trimming were deduced from the DNA. The sample includes tens of thousands of clones, with 79% observed a single time. The ten most abundant clones make up roughly 22% of the sample.

Broad study findings and their caveats: A later genetic analysis associated a missense DCLRE1C variant with V-gene and J-gene trimming of TCR beta chains, and an independent cohort replicated the association. The presence/absence analyses assumed that sequencing depth was roughly uniform across donors, and that assumption may not be true. When HLA alleles, especially DR and DQ, strongly co-occurred, attributing TCR associations to individual alleles was difficult. A later analysis reported that several top co-occurrence clusters appeared linked to parvovirus B19, influenza, CMV and Epstein-Barr virus. Compared with equally common non-associated chains, HLA-associated TCR beta chains in a later analysis were more clonally expanded and had lower generation probabilities. The classifier was reported to diagnose cytomegalovirus status with high specificity and sensitivity in both the original and validation cohorts. According to the authors, the approach could potentially be generalized to other disease states and immunological phenotypes. In an earlier analysis of 587 of the donors, most TCR beta V segments appeared in productive rearrangements about 90% or about 30% of the time, broadly matching IMGT annotations. Because counts were too low, around 18 rarely observed V segments, including chromosome 9 orphons, were left out of the earlier analysis of roughly 600 of the donors. In a later analysis, most CMV-associated TCR beta chains were found to appear HLA-restricted, with HLA associations seemingly driven largely by CMV exposure. Specific HLA alleles were associated with over 15,000 TCR beta sequences at a false discovery rate of 0.05 in a later analysis. Three of the identified cytomegalovirus-associated TCR beta chains were confirmed in vitro to be specific for cytomegalovirus antigens. HLA typing was unavailable for some donors at each locus, so association tests used only the typed subset. A further reported finding was that TCR beta sequences accurately predicted the HLA-A and HLA-B alleles for most subjects in the first cohort. Only TCR beta chains were sequenced in this cohort, and the absence of alpha or paired-chain data limited detectable features. A later genetic analysis reported fewer N-insertions in productive TCRs among donors in an Asian-associated ancestry cluster than the roughly 620-donor mean. Correlated functional status among segregating V segments might reflect linkage disequilibrium, but an unknown experimental factor could not be ruled out. In the study, some 160 TCR beta chains were listed as associated with cytomegalovirus. A cluster of highly shared sequence variants was judged likely to represent a technical artifact of the sequencing pipeline. In a later analysis, TCR association rates were found to vary across HLA loci, with the most associated TCRs seen for DRB1 alleles and the fewest for HLA-C alleles. CMV serostatus was the only immune exposure information available for the cohort. Most TCR sequences were seen in very few donors, while some public TCRs were found in many individuals.

The sequencing sample was made of PBMCs. This TCR derives from a woman between 35 and 50 years old in good health and CMV-seropositive.

The nucleotide sequence is given as TGTGCCAGCAGCCGCGGTCACGGACAGGATGGCTACACCTTC. Protein translation: CASSRGHGQDGYTF. The chain is assembled from TRBV6-5 and TRBJ1-2; 7 central nucleotides agree with TRBD1. Including cysteine and phenylalanine, the CDR3 has 14 amino acids. Solely the CDR3 DNA is kept, with 42 bases framed from the first base. V is trimmed back by 6 bases and J by 6 bases, and the junction contains 10 bases that no gene match accounts for. CDR1 is given as MNHEY and CDR2 as SVGAGI, both from the germline V gene.